This is a list of T cell receptor beta chains from one sample in a study of molecular identifiers for immune sequencing clone quantification. Using its own MiXCR run on the PCR reads, TCRdb lists one record per CDR3 protein. The sample includes around 320,000 distinct CDR3 sequences, roughly 24% of them seen just once. The sample comprised naive CD8+ T cells from blood, with Jurkat cell RNA spiked in. These receptors were collected from a human donor in good health. Some libraries in this study had Jurkat cell RNA spiked in. CDR3s include the opening cysteine and the closing phenylalanine or tryptophan. The D gene is left open where the match is weak. The listing skips clone size in some rows; elsewhere it reads once, few, many or a size class.

J	V	D	length	size	CDR3	DNA
TRBJ2-7	TRBV7-6	.	15	.	CASSLAEPYIGEQYF	TGTGCCAGCAGCTTAGCCGAACCTTATATCGGCGAGCAGTACTTC
TRBJ1-4	TRBV27	.	13	once	CASSLWGNEKLSF	TGTGCCAGCAGTTTATGGGGTAATGAAAAACTGTCTTTT
TRBJ2-1	TRBV7-9	.	13	few	CASSSGVGNEQFF	TGTGCCAGCAGCTCAGGGGTAGGCAATGAGCAGTTCTTC
TRBJ2-7	TRBV7-9	.	13	.	CASRDIFGPEQYF	TGTGCCTCTCGGGACATCTTCGGACCCGAGCAGTACTTC
TRBJ2-3	TRBV4-1	TRBD2	17	many	CASSPAGLASWADTQYF	TGCGCCAGCAGCCCAGCGGGACTAGCGAGTTGGGCAGATACGCAGTATTTT
TRBJ1-5	TRBV19	.	15	few	CASSTGTRSNQPQHF	TGTGCCAGTAGTACCGGGACGAGGAGCAATCAGCCCCAGCATTTT
TRBJ2-3	TRBV9	.	15	many	CASSPIGPSTDTQYF	TGTGCCAGCAGTCCAATAGGTCCTAGCACAGATACGCAGTATTTT
TRBJ1-3	TRBV13	.	15	.	CASSIASSIVNTIYF	TGTGCCAGCAGCATCGCTTCGAGCATCGTAAACACCATATATTTT
TRBJ2-7	TRBV18	.	14	few	CASSPEGPTYEQYF	TGTGCCAGCTCACCAGAGGGACCGACCTACGAGCAGTACTTC
TRBJ2-1	TRBV24-1	TRBD2	18	many	CATSDFTSGTISYNEQFF	TGTGCCACCAGTGATTTTACTAGCGGGACAATCTCCTACAATGAGCAGTTCTTC
TRBJ1-4	TRBV20-1	.	17	.	CSAIMRGGLFLNDKLFF	TGCAGTGCTATAATGAGAGGGGGTCTATTCCTTAATGATAAACTGTTTTTT
TRBJ1-1	TRBV20-1	.	15	few	CSARDQDEGYTEAFF	TGCAGTGCTAGAGATCAGGATGAGGGGTACACTGAAGCTTTCTTT
TRBJ2-7	TRBV4-3	TRBD1	16	once	CASSQAFRDRVHEQYF	TGCGCCAGCAGCCAAGCCTTCCGGGACAGGGTCCACGAGCAGTACTTC
TRBJ1-6	TRBV4-3	TRBD1	16	.	CASSPDRGRKDPPLHF	TGCGCCAGCAGCCCGGACAGGGGGCGCAAAGATCCACCCCTCCACTTT
TRBJ2-3	TRBV12-3/TRBV12-4	TRBD1	15	many	CASSLYRGRTDTQYF	TGTGCCAGCAGTCTATACAGGGGGAGGACAGATACGCAGTATTTT
TRBJ2-3	TRBV19	TRBD1	18	few	CASSADPWDRFGTDTQYF	TGTGCCAGTAGTGCAGATCCATGGGACAGGTTTGGCACAGATACGCAGTATTTT
TRBJ2-7	TRBV4-1	.	15	many	CASSQAQGQTYEQYF	TGCGCCAGCAGCCAAGCCCAGGGACAAACCTACGAGCAGTACTTC
TRBJ2-3	TRBV5-6	TRBD2	16	few	CASSLVAGGGTDTQYF	TGTGCCAGCAGCTTGGTAGCGGGAGGGGGCACAGATACGCAGTATTTT
TRBJ2-1	TRBV6-5	.	15	.	CASSYRDTWTDEQFF	TGTGCCAGCAGCTACAGGGACACCTGGACCGATGAGCAGTTCTTC
TRBJ2-5	TRBV25-1	.	15	.	CASTPGTGVQETQYF	TGTGCCAGCACCCCCGGGACGGGAGTGCAAGAGACCCAGTACTTC
TRBJ1-3	TRBV7-9	.	13	many	CASSLSSGNTIYF	TGTGCCAGCAGCTTGAGCTCTGGAAACACCATATATTTT
TRBJ2-7	TRBV28	TRBD1	13	many	CASSFGQGAEQYF	TGTGCCAGCAGTTTCGGACAGGGGGCCGAGCAGTACTTC
TRBJ1-6	TRBV27	.	13	many	CASSLGYGSPLHF	TGTGCCAGCAGTTTAGGGTACGGTTCACCCCTCCACTTT
TRBJ1-1	TRBV5-1	.	16	few	CASSLGALGGMTEAFF	TGCGCCAGCAGCTTGGGGGCCCTCGGGGGTATGACTGAAGCTTTCTTT
TRBJ2-1	TRBV23-1	TRBD1	21	few	CASSQGSRDRGREDCYNEQFF	TGCGCCAGCAGTCAAGGAAGCCGGGACAGGGGCCGCGAGGACTGCTACAATGAGCAGTTCTTC
TRBJ2-3	TRBV27	.	14	few	CASSWAASTDTQYF	TGTGCCAGCAGTTGGGCAGCTAGCACAGATACGCAGTATTTT
TRBJ1-5	TRBV19	TRBD1	15	.	CASSIRDRDNQPQHF	TGTGCCAGTAGTATTCGGGACAGGGACAATCAGCCCCAGCATTTT
TRBJ1-5	TRBV19	.	14	.	CASSMSGPSQPQHF	TGTGCCAGTAGTATGTCAGGGCCGAGCCAGCCCCAGCATTTT
TRBJ2-5	TRBV5-4	.	15	few	CASSFFGGLEETQYF	TGTGCCAGCAGCTTCTTTGGGGGGCTGGAAGAGACCCAGTACTTC
TRBJ1-1	TRBV6-5	TRBD1	12	many	CASAGGDLEAFF	TGTGCCAGCGCAGGGGGGGATCTTGAAGCTTTCTTT
TRBJ2-3	TRBV5-6	.	16	.	CASSLLGGHNTDTQYF	TGTGCCAGCAGCTTGTTGGGGGGGCACAACACAGATACGCAGTATTTT
TRBJ2-3	TRBV7-9	.	17	.	CASSSPWASGNTDTRYF	.
TRBJ2-7	TRBV10-2	TRBD1	14	.	CASSDRQGGYEQYF	TGCGCCAGCAGTGACAGACAGGGGGGCTACGAGCAGTACTTC
TRBJ2-6	TRBV5-3	.	16	.	CASSLRGGSGANVLTF	TGTGCCAGCAGCCTCCGGGGCGGCTCTGGGGCCAACGTCCTGACTTTC
TRBJ2-3	TRBV13	TRBD2	18	many	CASSSDPGLAESTDTQYF	TGTGCCAGCAGCTCTGACCCTGGACTAGCGGAGAGCACAGATACGCAGTATTTT
TRBJ2-6	TRBV11-2	.	17	.	CASSLAGSFTGANVLTF	TGTGCCAGCAGCTTGGCAGGTTCCTTCACTGGGGCCAACGTCCTGACTTTC
TRBJ1-5	TRBV6-5	.	16	many	CASSRTILESNQPQHF	TGTGCCAGCAGTCGGACAATTTTGGAGAGCAATCAGCCCCAGCATTTT
TRBJ2-1	TRBV29-1	.	12	.	CSVRLAYNEQLF	TGCAGCGTTCGGCTAGCTTACAATGAGCAGTTGTTC
TRBJ1-5	TRBV7-9	.	15	few	CASSHSFSSNQPQHF	TGTGCCAGCAGCCACTCCTTTAGTAGCAATCAGCCCCAGCATTTT
TRBJ1-5	TRBV27	.	13	.	CASRHNSNQPQHF	TGTGCCAGCAGACATAATAGCAATCAGCCCCAGCATTTT
TRBJ2-3	TRBV12-3/TRBV12-4	TRBD2	15	few	CASTPSGGHPDTQYF	TGTGCCAGCACCCCTAGCGGGGGGCACCCAGATACGCAGTATTTT
TRBJ2-3	TRBV14	.	12	many	CASSQEGDTQYF	TGTGCCAGCAGCCAAGAGGGAGATACGCAGTATTTT
TRBJ2-3	TRBV28	.	15	.	CASSLLQEFTDTQYF	TGTGCCAGCAGTTTATTACAGGAGTTCACAGATACGCAGTATTTT
TRBJ2-2	TRBV29-1	TRBD2	13	.	CSTRRGDTGELFF	TGCAGCACACGACGGGGGGACACCGGGGAGCTGTTTTTT
TRBJ2-2	TRBV19	TRBD1	15	.	CASSIGTGVTGELFF	TGTGCCAGTAGTATAGGGACAGGGGTTACCGGGGAGCTGTTTTTT